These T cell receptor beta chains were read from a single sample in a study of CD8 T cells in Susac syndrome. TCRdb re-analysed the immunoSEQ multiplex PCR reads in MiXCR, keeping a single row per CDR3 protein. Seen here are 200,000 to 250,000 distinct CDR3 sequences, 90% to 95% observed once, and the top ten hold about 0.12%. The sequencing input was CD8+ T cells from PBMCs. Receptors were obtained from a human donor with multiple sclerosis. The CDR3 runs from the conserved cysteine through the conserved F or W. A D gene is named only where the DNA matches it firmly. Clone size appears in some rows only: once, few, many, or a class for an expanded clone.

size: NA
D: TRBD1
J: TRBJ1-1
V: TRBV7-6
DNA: TGTGCCAGCAGCCCGAGTACAGGGGCCCGGGGTGAAGCTTTCTTT
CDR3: CASSPSTGARGEAFF

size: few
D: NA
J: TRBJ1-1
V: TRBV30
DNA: TGTGCCTGGAGTTGGCGGGCCCGTCCCCCGTCTTGGCCTGAAGCTTTCTTT
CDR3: CAWSWRARPPSWPEAFF

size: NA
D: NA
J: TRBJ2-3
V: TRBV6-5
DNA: TGTGCCAGCAGTTATGGCGGAGGAAGTACGCAGTATTTT
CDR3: CASSYGGGSTQYF

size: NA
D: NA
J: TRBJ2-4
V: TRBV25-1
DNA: TGTGCCATCAGCTTTTTGGGGCCACGCGGGGAAAACATTCAGTACTTC
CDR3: CAISFLGPRGENIQYF

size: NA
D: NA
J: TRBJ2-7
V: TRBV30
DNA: TGTGCCTGGGGGCCGGCGTACGAGCAGTACTTC
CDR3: CAWGPAYEQYF

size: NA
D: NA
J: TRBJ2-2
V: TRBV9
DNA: TGTGCCAGCAGCCTTGGTAATAGCCATACCGGGGAGCTGTTTTTT
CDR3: CASSLGNSHTGELFF

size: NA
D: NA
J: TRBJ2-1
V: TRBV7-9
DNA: TGTGCCAGCAACTTGTTCCAAAGCTCCTACAATGAGCAGTTCTTC
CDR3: CASNLFQSSYNEQFF

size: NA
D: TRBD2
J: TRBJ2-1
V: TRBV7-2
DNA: TGTGCCAGCAGCTCTACGTTAGCGGGAGAACCTTTCGGTGAGCAGTTCTTC
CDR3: CASSSTLAGEPFGEQFF

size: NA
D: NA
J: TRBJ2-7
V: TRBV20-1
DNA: TGCAGTGCTAGAGGTCCAAACGAGCAGTACTTC
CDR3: CSARGPNEQYF

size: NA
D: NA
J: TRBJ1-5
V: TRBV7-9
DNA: TGTGCCAGCAGCTTAGAACAGGCTAATCAGCCCCAGCATTTT
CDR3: CASSLEQANQPQHF

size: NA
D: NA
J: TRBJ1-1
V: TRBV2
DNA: TGTGCCAGCAGTGAAGACCACCGCACTGAAGCTTTCTTT
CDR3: CASSEDHRTEAFF

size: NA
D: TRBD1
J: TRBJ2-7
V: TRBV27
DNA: TGTGCCAGCAGGGGGACAGGGTCCGAGCAGTACTTC
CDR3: CASRGTGSEQYF

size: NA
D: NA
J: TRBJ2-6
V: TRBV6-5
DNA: TGTGCCAGCAGTTACTCGGCGGGGACTGGGGCCAACGTCCTGACTTTC
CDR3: CASSYSAGTGANVLTF

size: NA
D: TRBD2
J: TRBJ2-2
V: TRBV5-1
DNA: TGCGCCAGCAGCTTGGAGATCCTAGCGGGAGATCCTGGCACCGGGGAGCTGTTTTTT
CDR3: CASSLEILAGDPGTGELFF

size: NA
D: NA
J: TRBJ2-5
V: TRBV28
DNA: TGTGCCAGCAGTTTAATGGAGGGGGTACAAGAGACCCAGTACTTC
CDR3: CASSLMEGVQETQYF

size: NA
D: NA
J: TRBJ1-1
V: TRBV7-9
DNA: TGTGCCAGCAGCTTACCCCGAAACACTGAAGCTTTCTTT
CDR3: CASSLPRNTEAFF

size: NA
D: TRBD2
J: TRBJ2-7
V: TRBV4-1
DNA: TGCGCCAGCAGCCAGTTAGCGGGGACCTACGAGCAGTACTTC
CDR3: CASSQLAGTYEQYF

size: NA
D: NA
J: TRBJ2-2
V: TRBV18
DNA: TGTGCCAGCTCACCTGTACCGGTGGACACCGGGGAGCTGTTTTTT
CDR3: CASSPVPVDTGELFF

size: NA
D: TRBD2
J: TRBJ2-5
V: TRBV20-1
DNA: TGCAGTGCCAGACTAGCGGGAGGGACAGAGACCCAGTACTTC
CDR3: CSARLAGGTETQYF

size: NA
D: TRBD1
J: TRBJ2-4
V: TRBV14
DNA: TGTGCCAGCAGCCAAGGGGGTTACAGGGGGCCGATTGTGAAAAACATTCAGTACTTC
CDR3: CASSQGGYRGPIVKNIQYF

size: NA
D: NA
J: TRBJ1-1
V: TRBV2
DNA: TGTGCCAGCAGTGAGATCCAAGGGACTGAAGCTTTCTTT
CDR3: CASSEIQGTEAFF

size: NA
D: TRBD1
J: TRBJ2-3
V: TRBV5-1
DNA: TGCGCCAGCAGCCGGGGACAGGGAAACACAGATACGCAGTATTTT
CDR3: CASSRGQGNTDTQYF

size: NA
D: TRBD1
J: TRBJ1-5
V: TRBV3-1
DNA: TGTGCCAGCAGCCAGGGACAGGGTGTCAATCAGCCCCAGCATTTT
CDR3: CASSQGQGVNQPQHF

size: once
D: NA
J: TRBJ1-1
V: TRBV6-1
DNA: TGTGCCAGCAGATCCCTCCAGGGGAACACTGAAGCTTTCTTT
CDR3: CASRSLQGNTEAFF

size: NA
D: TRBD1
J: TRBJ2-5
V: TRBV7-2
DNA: TGTGCCAGCAGCTTACCGCCATCTGGACAGGGTGAGACCCAGTACTTC
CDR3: CASSLPPSGQGETQYF

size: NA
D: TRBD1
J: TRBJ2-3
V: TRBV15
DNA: TGTGCCACCAGCAGAGCAGCGGGGACAGGGGAATGGGATACGCAGTATTTT
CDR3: CATSRAAGTGEWDTQYF

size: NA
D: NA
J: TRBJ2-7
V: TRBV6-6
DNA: TGTGCCAGCAGTCGAGAAGAGGAGCAGTACTTC
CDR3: CASSREEEQYF

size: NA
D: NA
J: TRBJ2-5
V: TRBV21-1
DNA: TGTGCCAGCAGGGGGAAGGAGGAGACCCAGTACTTC
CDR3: CASRGKEETQYF

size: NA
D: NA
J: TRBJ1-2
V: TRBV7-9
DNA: TGTGCCAGCAGCTTAGTAACGTCGGCCGGGGATGGCTACACCTTC
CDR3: CASSLVTSAGDGYTF

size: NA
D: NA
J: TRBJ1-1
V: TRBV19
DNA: TGTGCCAGTAGTATCTTCACCGGGCAGAACACTGAAGCTTTCTTT
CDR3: CASSIFTGQNTEAFF

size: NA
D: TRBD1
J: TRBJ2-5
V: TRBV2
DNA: TGTGCCAGCAGTCCCTGGGGGACAGGGCGAGAAGAGACCCAGTACTTC
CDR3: CASSPWGTGREETQYF

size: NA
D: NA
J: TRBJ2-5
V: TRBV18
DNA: TGTGCCAGCTCACCACCGTTGATGGAGACCCAGTACTTC
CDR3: CASSPPLMETQYF

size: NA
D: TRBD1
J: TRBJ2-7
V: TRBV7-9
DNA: TGTGCCAGCTGCCCGGGACAGGGTCCCTACGAGCAGTACTTC
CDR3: CASCPGQGPYEQYF

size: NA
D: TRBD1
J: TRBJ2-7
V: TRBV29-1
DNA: TGCAGCGTTGAGGACAGGGGACCGGGCGAGCAGTACTTC
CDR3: CSVEDRGPGEQYF

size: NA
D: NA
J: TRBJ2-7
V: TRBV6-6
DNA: TGTGCCAGCAGTTTTGGACAGGAGCAGTACTTC
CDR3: CASSFGQEQYF

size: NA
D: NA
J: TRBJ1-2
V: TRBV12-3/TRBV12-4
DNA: TGTGCCAGCAGTACCCCGAACTATGGCTACACCTTC
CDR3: CASSTPNYGYTF

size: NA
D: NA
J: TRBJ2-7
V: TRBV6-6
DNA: TGTGCCGCCGGAGCGCGGTCCTACGAGCAGTACTTC
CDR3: CAAGARSYEQYF

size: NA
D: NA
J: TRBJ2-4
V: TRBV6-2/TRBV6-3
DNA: TGTGCCAGCAGTGGGACCCCCTGGTACGACATTCAGTACTTC
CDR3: CASSGTPWYDIQYF

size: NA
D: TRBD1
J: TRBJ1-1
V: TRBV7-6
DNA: TGTGCCAGCAGCTACGACAGGGCGGACACTGAAGCTTTCTTT
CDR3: CASSYDRADTEAFF

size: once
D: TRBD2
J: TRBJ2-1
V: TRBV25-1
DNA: TGTGCCAGCAGTGAACTAGCGGGAGTTAGGGAGCAGTTCTTC
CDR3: CASSELAGVREQFF

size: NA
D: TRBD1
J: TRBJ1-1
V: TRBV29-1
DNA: TGCAGCGTAATGGACAGGGAAGCTTTCTTT
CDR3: CSVMDREAFF

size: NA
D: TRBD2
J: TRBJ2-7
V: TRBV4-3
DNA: TGCGCCAGCAGCCAAGAGGGGGGGGCCTACGAGCAGTACTTC
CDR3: CASSQEGGAYEQYF

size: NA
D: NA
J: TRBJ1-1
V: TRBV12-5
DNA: TGTGCTAGTGGTTTGGGCCCGGAAGCTTTCTTT
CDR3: CASGLGPEAFF

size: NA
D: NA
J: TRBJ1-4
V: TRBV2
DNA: TGTGCCAGCAGGTTAACAGGGAATGAAAAACTGTTTTTT
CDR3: CASRLTGNEKLFF

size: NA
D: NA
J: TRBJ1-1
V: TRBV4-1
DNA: TGCGCCAGCAGCCAAGATCGGGGGCTGTGGACTGAAGCTTTCTTT
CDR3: CASSQDRGLWTEAFF

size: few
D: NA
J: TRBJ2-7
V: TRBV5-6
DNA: TGTGCCAGCAGCACCATACCCGATCTACAGGAGCAGTACTTC
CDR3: CASSTIPDLQEQYF

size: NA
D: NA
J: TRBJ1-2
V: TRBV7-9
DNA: TGTGCCAGCAGCTTAGCCAGAAACTTGAACTATGGCTACACCTTC
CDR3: CASSLARNLNYGYTF

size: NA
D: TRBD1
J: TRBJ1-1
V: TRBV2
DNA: TGTGCCAGCAGTCTCTGGACAGGGGAGACTGAAGCTTTCTTT
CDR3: CASSLWTGETEAFF

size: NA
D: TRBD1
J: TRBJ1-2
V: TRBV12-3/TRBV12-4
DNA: TGTGCCAGCAGTTCCCGGACAGGGGGCTATGGCTACACCTTC
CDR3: CASSSRTGGYGYTF

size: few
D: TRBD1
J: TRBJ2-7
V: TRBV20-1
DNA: TGCAGTGCCCAACGTCCGGGACAGGTATTCTACGAGCAGTACTTC
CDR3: CSAQRPGQVFYEQYF

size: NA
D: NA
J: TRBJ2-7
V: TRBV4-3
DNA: TGCGCCAGCAGCCGGTGGGGGGACTCCTACGAGCAGTACTTC
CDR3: CASSRWGDSYEQYF